This TCR beta chain was sequenced during a study of siplizumab effects on memory and regulatory T cells. Study-wide results and caveats: Significantly reduced by siplizumab was the cumulative frequency of alloreactive sequences, namely those traceable to unstimulated CD4+ memory cells. Roughly 75-95% of proliferating CD4+ or CD8+ clones lacked a naive or memory phenotype that could be assigned. Naive T cells were seemingly more diverse than memory cells, and major contributions to the alloresponse seemed to be made by them. A minor fraction of alloreactive clones, and no more, mapped to unstimulated subsets.

Of note for this clone: Its matching antigen is unknown.

This table comes from immunoSEQ multiplex PCR, and its TCRdb copy is limited to in-frame clones, with some not included. The repertoire includes over 100,000 clones, approximately 90% of them detected once, and 1.1% sits in the top ten. Losses at the gene ends were 8 bases for V and 1 base for J; bases not matched to a gene: 6. This CDR3 has 15 amino acids. Germline CDR1 is LNHDA and CDR2 is SQIVND (reference sequence). The chain joins TRBV19 to TRBJ2-3; TRBD2 matches 10 bases. The sequence came from a human donor in good health. The sequenced sample consisted of CD4+ T cells sorted from blood. Here the CDR3 DNA reads TGTGCCAGTTCTGCCGGGACTAGCGGCACAGATACGCAGTATTTT. As protein: CASSAGTSGTDTQYF.